This T cell receptor beta chain emerged from a study of blood T cell repertoires in COVID-19. Study-wide background: The United States, Italy and Spain supplied acute and convalescent COVID-19 samples. The analysed material was cDNA or gDNA that came from T cells, B-cell-depleted T cells, or PBMCs.

The V segment lost 3 bases and the J segment 0 bases; nucleotides outside the gene matches: 3. Germline lookup yields CDR1 SGHRS and CDR2 YFSETQ. The CDR3 sequence is 17 residues long. This clone was seen a single time. Sequenced by immunoSEQ multiplex PCR; TCRdb stores in-frame clones only, minus some. In the table there are 150,000 to 200,000 clones, roughly 77% of which are singletons. The V call is TRBV5-1, the J call TRBJ2-1, with TRBD2 matching 13 bases. Sequencing was carried out using peripheral blood. This sequence originates from a human donor in a cohort sampled during active COVID-19. The CDR3: CASSYWTSGSSYNEQFF. CDR3 nucleotide sequence: TGCGCCAGCAGCTACTGGACTAGCGGGAGCTCCTACAATGAGCAGTTCTTC.